These 31 T cell receptor beta chains were all obtained from the same sample, sequenced in a study of cytomegalovirus exposure and HLA in healthy donors. Primers for the PCR totalled 60 Vbeta and 13 Jbeta. Produced via immunoSEQ multiplex PCR; TCRdb's table is partial and in-frame only. The profile shows 160,000 or so clones, 75% to 80% of them singletons. Input material: PBMCs. The receptors here all came from a man in his forties or fifties in good health and CMV-seropositive.

The chain recombines TRBV4-2 with TRBJ2-2; 14 nucleotides agree with TRBD2. CDR1 LGHNA and CDR2 YNFKEQ come from the germline V gene. Trimming cost V 4 bases and J 6 bases; bases outside gene matches: 4. The CDR3 is 16 residues long. The CDR3 region is CASSLGLAGVAGELFF. Written as DNA, the CDR3 is TGTGCCAGCAGCCTGGGACTAGCGGGAGTGGCCGGGGAGCTGTTTTTT.

V usage is TRBV5-6 and J usage is TRBJ2-2; the match to TRBD2 covers 10 bases. The V and J ends lost 2 bases and 3 bases, in that order; junction bases with no gene match: 1. CDR1 and CDR2 from the germline V gene are SGHDT and YYEEEE. This CDR3 has 15 residues. CDR3 region: CASSLAGGYTGELFF. CDR3 bases: TGTGCCAGCAGCTTAGCGGGAGGGTACACCGGGGAGCTGTTTTTT.

The chain's CDR3 is CASRLTGAADTQYF. The CDR3 nucleotides read TGTGCCAGCAGATTGACAGGGGCGGCAGATACGCAGTATTTT. The genes are TRBV6-6 and TRBJ2-3, with TRBD1 identical over 8 bases. With 6 bases clipped from V and 4 bases from J, the junction kept 6 bases outside the gene matches. The CDR3 is 14 residues long. The germline CDR1 and CDR2 sequences are MNHNY and SVGAGI (reference sequence).

This clone was observed a handful of times. The gene calls are TRBV27 and TRBJ1-4, with a possible D match to TRBD1 (5 bases). CDR3 length: 15 residues. V lost 5 bases and J lost 8, with 18 bases in between. Germline CDR1 is MNHEY and CDR2 is SMNVEV (reference sequence). DNA of the CDR3: TGTGCCAGCAGTCCCCAAGAAGTAAAGGGGGAAAAACTGTTTTTT. Translated: CASSPQEVKGEKLFF.

The J gene is TRBJ2-1, the V gene TRBV13; weak D call: TRBD2 (6 bases). The CDR3 covers 14 residues. V was trimmed by 5 bases and J by 6 bases, leaving 14 bases between them. Germline V gene sequence: CDR1 PRHDT, CDR2 FYEKMQ (reference sequence). The DNA for the CDR3 is TGTGCCAGCAGCCCGCAGACTAGTTTCAATGAGCAGTTCTTC. It is translated as CASSPQTSFNEQFF.

This chain joins TRBV6-5 and TRBJ1-3; TRBD1 might be the D (5 bases). This CDR3 comprises 14 residues. Trimming removed 2 bases at V and 2 bases at J, with 7 bases between. CDR1 and CDR2 (germline): MNHEY, SVGAGI. The CDR3 reads CASSYGATGNTIYF. The DNA for the CDR3 is TGTGCCAGCAGTTACGGGGCGACTGGAAACACCATATATTTT.

The chain combines TRBV5-5 with TRBJ2-7, with 9 bases aligning to TRBD1. There are 15 residues in the CDR3. After removal of 4 bases from V and 5 bases from J, the junction contained 10 bases not matched to a gene. CDR1 and CDR2 (germline): SGHKS, YYEKEE (reference sequence). CDR3 sequence reads: CASSTSQGAFDEQYF. The CDR3, as DNA: TGTGCCAGCAGCACCTCACAGGGGGCTTTCGACGAGCAGTACTTC.

This clone has a handful of counts. The chain uses TRBV19 and TRBJ1-2; 7 positions match TRBD1. Unmatched junction bases numbered 7, after V lost 10 bases and J lost 5 bases. Per the germline V gene, CDR1 is LNHDA and CDR2 is SQIVND (reference sequence). The CDR3 contains 12 residues. CDR3 sequence reads: CAKSTGVYGYTF. The CDR3 nucleotides read TGTGCCAAATCAACAGGGGTTTATGGCTACACCTTC. The entire variable domain, with the rest obtained from reference TRBV19 and TRBJ1-2, is as follows: DGGITQSPKYLFRKEGQNVTLSCEQNLNHDAMYWYRQDPGQGLRLIYYSQIVNDFQKGDIAEGYSVSREKKESFPLTVTSAQKNPTAFYLCAKSTGVYGYTFGSGTRLTVV.

The genes are TRBV27 and TRBJ1-2; TRBD1 is a possible D gene (6 bases). The V end was cut by 0 bases, the J end by 7 bases, with 12 bases between. The CDR3 has 14 residues. CDR1 MNHEY and CDR2 SMNVEV come from the germline V gene (reference sequence). This CDR3 reads CASSLSQGTRGYTF. CDR3 DNA: TGTGCCAGCAGTTTATCCCAGGGGACGCGTGGCTACACCTTC.

The V and J genes are TRBV9 and TRBJ2-1, with D perhaps matching TRBD1 (5 bases). Germline CDR1 SGDLS, CDR2 YYNGEE. V dropped 0 bases and J dropped 8 bases, with 21 bases sitting between them. The CDR3 has 17 residues. The DNA of the CDR3 is TGTGCCAGCAGCGTAGTAATTAGTACTGACAGAAGGGATGAGCAGTTCTTC. This codes for CASSVVISTDRRDEQFF.

V is TRBV6-5 and J is TRBJ1-2; 7 bases agree with TRBD1. Trimming cost V 2 bases and J 3 bases; bases outside gene matches: 9. The germline gives CDR1 MNHEY, CDR2 SVGAGI. The CDR3 has 16 residues. In nucleotides, the CDR3 is TGTGCCAGCAGTTACACCCGGGACAGCTCAGACTATGGCTACACCTTC. Its translation is CASSYTRDSSDYGYTF.

The V and J genes are TRBV5-4 and TRBJ2-7; 8 bases are a match to TRBD1. Germline V CDR1 and CDR2: SGHNT, YYREEE (reference sequence). This CDR3 contains 15 residues. The V and J ends lost 1 base and 5 bases, in that order; junction bases with no gene match: 8. The CDR3 coding sequence is TGTGCCAGCAGCTTGCGCTGGACAGGGTCGAACGAGCAGTACTTC. Protein: CASSLRWTGSNEQYF.

This CDR3 is CASSLVSDEQYF. The CDR3 DNA reads as TGTGCCAGCAGTCTAGTCTCGGACGAGCAGTACTTC. The rearrangement uses TRBV28 and TRBJ2-7; no firm D call. The CDR3 length is 12 residues. Germline V gene data show CDR1 as MDHEN and CDR2 as SYDVKM. V lost 5 bases and J lost 5, with 10 bases in between.

The chain has TRBV7-9 and TRBJ1-2; D is possibly TRBD1 (5 bases). CDR1 SEHNR and CDR2 FQNEAQ come from the germline V gene (reference sequence). V shed 4 bases and J shed 3 bases, with 12 bases lying between them. This CDR3 region has 14 residues. For the CDR3, the DNA is TGTGCCAGCAGCTCACTGACAGAAGACTATGGCTACACCTTC. Its protein product is CASSSLTEDYGYTF.

The chain recombines TRBV18 with TRBJ2-7, with 14 bases identical to TRBD2. The CDR3 is made up of 15 amino acids. CDR1 is KGHSH, CDR2 LQKENI, per germline. Germline trimming cut 6 bases from V and 2 bases from J; bases unmatched to any gene: 3. CDR3 nucleotide sequence: TGTGCCAGCTCGCGGGGACTAGCGGGAGCCTACGAGCAGTACTTC. This codes for CASSRGLAGAYEQYF.

The chain is built from TRBV10-2 and TRBJ2-5; 7 bases match TRBD1. The CDR3 sequence is 17 residues long. The V gene end was trimmed by 7 bases and the J gene end by 3 bases; junction bases not matched to a gene: 17. Per the germline V gene, CDR1 is WSHSY and CDR2 is SAAADI. CDR3 loop: CASTSGTPATGKETQYF. For the CDR3, the DNA is TGCGCCAGCACGTCTGGGACCCCCGCGACAGGGAAAGAGACCCAGTACTTC.

This clone has a handful of counts. The chain joins TRBV5-4 to TRBJ1-2; TRBD1 might be the D (6 bases). Germline values: CDR1 SGHNT, CDR2 YYREEE (reference sequence). V lost 0 bases to trimming and J lost 9 bases, with 15 bases between them. The CDR3 spans 14 residues. The CDR3 nucleotides read TGTGCCAGCAGCTTGGGGACAGACGCTTGGCGCTACACCTTC. Translating it yields CASSLGTDAWRYTF.

This clone was detected only a few times. V and J are TRBV5-8 and TRBJ2-5, with 12 bases that match TRBD2. Germline loops: CDR1 SGHTS, CDR2 YDEGEE. The CDR3 length is 17 residues. With V trimmed by 4 bases and J by 5 bases, 12 bases remained unmatched. The CDR3 bases are TGTGCCAGCAGCGGAGGACTAGCGGGGACCCCCCGGGAGACCCAGTACTTC. Protein product: CASSGGLAGTPRETQYF. The full variable domain, completed using reference TRBV5-8 and TRBJ2-5, is EAGVTQSPTHLIKTRGQQATLRCSPISGHTSVYWYQQALGLGLQFLLWYDEGEERNRGNFPPRFSGRQFPNYSSELNVNALELEDSALYLCASSGGLAGTPRETQYFGPGTRLLVL.

Note on this clone: An end of the junction does not agree with germline; a read error may underlie this. This chain uses TRBV9 with TRBJ2-6, with TRBD1 as a possible D gene (5 bases). CDR3 length: 16 residues. Germline V gene lookup returns CDR1 SGDLS and CDR2 YYNGEE. As DNA, the CDR3 is TGTGCCAGCAGCGTAGCCCCGATGACTGGGGCCAACGGCCTGACTTTC. This encodes CASSVAPMTGANGLTF.

This clone appeared a single time. V gene TRBV9 combines with J gene TRBJ2-2; D not certain. The CDR3 runs to 16 residues. Looked up from germline, CDR1 is SGDLS and CDR2 is YYNGEE. The ends were cut back, 0 bases at V and 4 bases at J, with 13 bases in the middle. In DNA form, the CDR3 reads TGTGCCAGCAGCGTAGCCCCCGCACAGAGCACCGGGGAGCTGTTTTTT. Its protein is CASSVAPAQSTGELFF.

The chain combines TRBV7-2 with TRBJ2-3; 10 bases fit TRBD2. The CDR3 spans 16 residues. Germline lookup yields CDR1 SGHTA and CDR2 FQGNSA. V lost 0 bases, J lost 5 bases, and 5 bases stayed unmatched. DNA of the CDR3: TGTGCCAGCAGCTTAGCTCTAGCGGGAGCCCAAGATACGCAGTATTTT. Amino acid sequence: CASSLALAGAQDTQYF.

This chain connects TRBV27 to TRBJ2-7; D perhaps matches TRBD1 (5 bases). Germline lookup yields CDR1 MNHEY and CDR2 SMNVEV (reference sequence). The CDR3 has 14 amino acids. Trimming cost V 5 bases and J 0 bases, with 11 bases left between them. The CDR3 reads CASSRQFHSYEQYF. DNA for the CDR3: TGTGCCAGCAGTCGACAGTTCCACTCCTACGAGCAGTACTTC.

This chain links TRBV10-3 with TRBJ2-5, with 10 bases that match TRBD1. The V gene's germline CDR1 is ENHRY and CDR2 SYGVKD. With V trimmed by 5 bases and J by 0 bases, 6 bases remained unmatched. This CDR3 region has 16 residues. CDR3 protein: CAISRRDRGYQETQYF. DNA of the CDR3: TGTGCCATCAGTCGTAGGGACAGGGGCTACCAAGAGACCCAGTACTTC.

The chain recombines TRBV2 with TRBJ2-5; D is perhaps TRBD2 (6 bases). CDR3 length equals 17 residues. The V end was cut by 4 bases, the J end by 5 bases, with 23 bases between. Germline V gene sequence: CDR1 SNHLY, CDR2 FYNNEI. The CDR3 DNA reads TGTGCCAGCAGTGGGTTGTCGCGGGACGCCCCGATCGAGACCCAGTACTTC. Translation gives CASSGLSRDAPIETQYF.

A few counts support this clone. The rearrangement joins TRBV5-4 to TRBJ2-5, with 11 bases that match TRBD2. Unmatched junction bases numbered 3, after V lost 4 bases and J lost 4 bases. Germline V lookup: CDR1 SGHNT, CDR2 YYREEE (reference sequence). The CDR3 extends over 14 amino acids. This CDR3 reads CASSPGLAVETQYF. The CDR3 nucleotides are TGTGCCAGCAGCCCGGGACTAGCGGTAGAGACCCAGTACTTC.

This chain connects TRBV5-1 to TRBJ2-3, with 7 nucleotides matching TRBD2. The CDR3 loop spans 15 amino acids. Per the germline V gene, CDR1 is SGHRS and CDR2 is YFSETQ. Trimming took 4 bases from V and 6 from J; bases not matched to a gene: 11. The CDR3 nucleotides read TGCGCCAGCAGCCTGACGCCGGGAGGTTCTGATACGCAGTATTTT. This encodes CASSLTPGGSDTQYF.

The V call is TRBV28, the J call TRBJ1-3; D is ambiguous. The V gene lost 6 bases and the J gene lost 0 bases, with 12 bases spanning the gap. The CDR3 covers 15 residues. The V gene's germline CDR1 is MDHEN and CDR2 SYDVKM. This CDR3 is CASSPRLSSGNTIYF. CDR3 sequence (DNA): TGTGCCAGCAGCCCCCGGTTGAGCTCTGGAAACACCATATATTTT.

The chain links TRBV9 to TRBJ2-3; 12 bases are a match to TRBD2. V trimming: 3 bases; J trimming: 3 bases; junction bases outside the gene matches: 8. This CDR3 spans 17 amino acids. From germline, CDR1 is SGDLS and CDR2 YYNGEE. The CDR3 DNA follows: TGTGCCAGCAGCGCCCTAGCGGGAGGGCCTGTGACAGATACGCAGTATTTT. Its translation is CASSALAGGPVTDTQYF.

The chain links TRBV2 to TRBJ1-5; D unresolved. Germline V CDR1 and CDR2: SNHLY, FYNNEI. The CDR3 covers 16 residues. Trimming took off 3 bases at V and 1 base at J, with 13 bases between the two ends. In DNA form, the CDR3 reads TGTGCCAGCAGTGAGCGGGAGGGTGGGAGCAATCAGCCCCAGCATTTT. Amino acids: CASSEREGGSNQPQHF.

The chain employs TRBV18 and TRBJ2-7, with 13 bases identical to TRBD2. The CDR3 loop spans 18 amino acids. CDR1 and CDR2 from the germline V gene are KGHSH and LQKENI. With V trimmed by 5 bases and J by 6 bases, 16 bases remained unmatched. The CDR3: CASSTIPLAGGLTTEQYF. As DNA, the CDR3 is TGTGCCAGCTCAACAATCCCACTAGCGGGAGGGCTAACCACCGAGCAGTACTTC. The full variable domain, with the rest looked up from reference TRBV18 and TRBJ2-7, is NAGVMQNPRHLVRRRGQEARLRCSPMKGHSHVYWYRQLPEEGLKFMVYLQKENIIDESGMPKERFSAEFPKEGPSILRIQQVVRGDSAAYFCASSTIPLAGGLTTEQYFGPGTRLTVT.

V gene TRBV2 combines with J gene TRBJ2-3; no reliable D call. There are 12 residues in the CDR3. Germline lookup yields CDR1 SNHLY and CDR2 FYNNEI. V was pared by 7 bases and J by 5 bases, with 10 bases between. CDR3 in amino acids: CASMADEDTQYF. CDR3 DNA sequence: TGTGCCAGCATGGCTGATGAAGATACGCAGTATTTT.